The 12 T cell receptor beta chains listed next were all sequenced from one sample in a study of metastatic and nonmetastatic thyroid tumors. TCRdb re-called the PCR reads via MiXCR. The table shows 25,000 to 35,000 clones, with 4% occurring only once. Not a single patient had been given any form of treatment at any point before undergoing thyroid surgery. Sequences were obtained from blood. These receptors were collected from a female donor with papillary thyroid cancer or a benign thyroid nodule (not recorded which). Some clones in this sample may be carry-over from other donors' samples.

This clone was detected many times. The chain combines TRBV7-9 with TRBJ2-7; the D gene is possibly TRBD1 (6 bases). Trimming stripped 5 bases from V and 10 bases from J, with 27 bases between. This CDR3 has 16 residues. Germline-derived CDR1 and CDR2 are SEHNR and FQNEAQ (reference sequence). CDR3: CASSTWIGTLSTNQYF. The CDR3 nucleotides read TGTGCCAGCAGCACCTGGATCGGGACACTATCTACGAATCAGTACTTC.

The CDR3 region is CASSPAGRSVDKDYGYTF. In DNA, the CDR3 is TGTGCCAGCAGTCCTGCCGGGAGGAGTGTCGATAAGGACTATGGCTACACCTTC. The chain couples TRBV28 to TRBJ1-2; D uncertain. V lost 5 bases to trimming and J lost 3 bases, with 25 bases between them. Germline assignment: CDR1 MDHEN and CDR2 SYDVKM. CDR3 length: 18 amino acids.

This clone occurred many times. The rearrangement joins TRBV3-1 to TRBJ2-5; D gene unclear. The CDR3 runs to 12 residues. Germline V CDR1 and CDR2: LGHDT, YNNKEL (reference sequence). Trimming cost V 4 bases and J 0 bases, with 3 bases left between them. In DNA, the CDR3 is TGTGCCAGCAGCCCAAACCAAGAGACCCAGTACTTC. Its translation: CASSPNQETQYF.

There are many counts of this clone. This chain links TRBV30 with TRBJ1-2, with D possibly TRBD1 on 5 matching bases. Germline CDR1 and CDR2: GTSNPN and SVGIG (reference sequence). This CDR3 region has 14 residues. V was shortened by 3 bases and J by 6 bases, with 17 bases between the two germline ends. The CDR3 coding sequence is TGTGCCTGGAGAGGTCCAGGGACCGCGGATGGCTACACCTTC. It is translated as CAWRGPGTADGYTF.

The chain is built from TRBV6-1 and TRBJ2-3; maybe TRBD2 (5 bases). CDR3 length: 13 amino acids. Trimming shortened V by 8 bases and J by 7 bases, and 16 bases separated the two germline ends. Germline V CDR1 and CDR2: MNHNS, SASEGT. In DNA form, the CDR3 reads TGTGCCAGCGGGTTAGCTTCGGGAAATACGCAGTATTTT. Translating it yields CASGLASGNTQYF.

This clone has at least ten counts. The rearrangement links TRBV3-1 to TRBJ2-5; D might be TRBD2 (6 bases). Trimming pared 6 bases from V and 5 bases from J, leaving 10 bases between. This CDR3 comprises 12 residues. The germline CDR1 and CDR2 sequences are LGHDT and YNNKEL (reference sequence). The CDR3 sequence is CASRLALETQYF. As DNA, the CDR3 is TGTGCCAGCAGGCTAGCGTTGGAGACCCAGTACTTC.

To note about this clone: A much larger clone is a single base away; this may be a read error. Other nucleotide sequences from this sample produce the same CDR3. For the CDR3, the DNA is TGTGCCAGCAGCTCCGGACAGGGGTGGCGAGAGACCCAGTACTTC. Protein sequence: CASSSGQGWRETQYF. V gene TRBV11-2 combines with J gene TRBJ2-5; 9 bases agree with TRBD1. The CDR3 sequence is 15 residues long. Trimming cost V 4 bases and J 4 bases; bases outside gene matches: 7. In germline, CDR1 is SGHAT, CDR2 FQNNGV.

Many counts were recorded for this clone. The same CDR3 is also encoded by other DNA sequences in this sample. This chain uses TRBV20-1 with TRBJ1-6; 9 nucleotides align to TRBD1. CDR3 length: 15 residues. The V gene's germline CDR1 is DFQATT and CDR2 SNEGSKA (reference sequence). Trimming took 4 bases from V and 10 from J; bases not matched to a gene: 11. The CDR3 loop reads CSAMPMDRGESPLHF. For the CDR3, the DNA is TGCAGTGCTATGCCTATGGACAGGGGTGAGTCACCCCTCCACTTT.

The rearrangement joins TRBV12-5 to TRBJ2-1, with TRBD2 matching over 10 bases. The junction had 11 bases not matched to a gene; V was cut back by 6 bases and J by 9 bases. CDR1 and CDR2 from the germline V gene are LGHNT and FRNRAP. The CDR3 is made up of 15 amino acids. CDR3 amino acids: CASGRGSSGSPEQFF. The CDR3 DNA is TGTGCTAGTGGGAGGGGGTCTAGCGGGAGCCCTGAGCAGTTCTTC.

Of note for this clone: The junction differs from germline at one of its ends, possibly a read error. The chain couples TRBV6-2 or TRBV6-3 to TRBJ1-2, with D maybe TRBD1 (5 bases). The CDR3 sequence is 12 residues long. Germline CDR1 is MNHEY and CDR2 is SVGEGT. The DNA for the CDR3 is TGTGCCAGCACTTCGACAGAAAGTGGCTCCACGTTC. It codes for CASTSTESGSTF.

This clone was seen a handful of times. CDR3 in DNA: TGCAGTACTACGGACTATGGCTACACCTTC. This encodes CSTTDYGYTF. The chain employs TRBV20-1 and TRBJ1-2; unclear D gene. The V end lost 8 bases, the J end lost 3 bases, and 7 bases lay between the germline ends. CDR1 DFQATT and CDR2 SNEGSKA come from the germline V gene (reference sequence). There are 10 residues in the CDR3.

At least ten counts were recorded for this clone. The chain recombines TRBV11-2 with TRBJ2-7; 16 bases line up with TRBD2. This CDR3 has 16 amino acids. The ends lost 5 bases at V and 4 bases at J; junction bases unmatched: 5. Looked up from germline, CDR1 is SGHAT and CDR2 is FQNNGV. Here the CDR3 DNA reads TGTGCCAGCAGCCGGGGACTAGCGGGAGGGTTATACGAGCAGTACTTC. Translating gives CASSRGLAGGLYEQYF.